A selection of T cell receptor beta chains follows, all from one sample in a study of circulating tumor DNA in untreated peripheral T-cell lymphoma. The data were produced by immunoSEQ multiplex PCR, yet TCRdb's version contains in-frame clones alone and is incomplete. This table holds 950 to 1,100 clones, approximately 80% found once. Sequenced: tumor tissue. The source of these receptors is a human donor with peripheral T-cell lymphoma. The CDR3 runs from the conserved cysteine through the conserved F or W. The D gene is left open where the match is weak. A row's size may be missing; if present it is once, few, many or a size class.

>few|TRBJ2-2|TRBD2|TRBV6-8
CASSGSGGDTGELFF
TGTGCCAGCAGTGGTAGCGGGGGAGACACCGGGGAGCTGTTTTTT
>once|TRBJ1-3|NA|TRBV30
CAWSVGRQLSSGNTIYF
TGTGCCTGGAGTGTAGGCCGGCAACTATCCTCTGGAAACACCATATATTTT
>NA|TRBJ1-5|NA|TRBV6-8
CASSEKEGEGQPQHF
TGTGCCAGCAGTGAGAAGGAAGGGGAGGGTCAGCCCCAGCATTTT
>NA|TRBJ1-4|NA|TRBV18
CASSPPEGTNEKLFF
TGTGCCAGCTCACCACCCGAGGGGACTAATGAAAAACTGTTTTTT
>NA|TRBJ1-2|NA|TRBV6-8
CASSPGGYGYTF
TGTGCCAGCAGTCCGGGGGGCTATGGCTACACCTTC
>once|TRBJ2-7|NA|TRBV10-3
CASVRASSYEQYF
TGTGCCAGCGTCAGGGCCAGCTCCTACGAGCAGTACTTC
>once|TRBJ2-3|NA|TRBV5-1
CASSLGSGLPRTDTQYF
TGCGCCAGCAGCTTGGGCTCGGGACTCCCTCGCACAGATACGCAGTATTTT
>NA|TRBJ1-2|TRBD1|TRBV30
CAWIPGQGYYGYTF
TGTGCCTGGATTCCGGGACAGGGCTATTATGGCTACACCTTC
>NA|TRBJ2-5|NA|TRBV6-8
CASSYGGAQETQYF
TGTGCCAGCAGTTACGGGGGGGCACAAGAGACCCAGTACTTC
>few|TRBJ2-5|NA|TRBV6-8
CASTSLRVEETQYF
TGTGCCAGCACCTCCTTGCGGGTGGAAGAGACCCAGTACTTC
>NA|TRBJ1-5|TRBD1|TRBV29-1
CSARTGFGNQPQHF
TGCAGCGCGAGGACAGGGTTCGGAAATCAGCCCCAGCATTTT
>large|TRBJ1-3|NA|TRBV11-3
CASSPEGTGNTIYF
TGTGCCAGCAGTCCGGAGGGAACTGGAAACACCATATATTTT
>NA|TRBJ2-2|TRBD1|TRBV10-3
CASEPGTGGSGELFF
TGTGCCAGTGAACCCGGGACAGGGGGATCCGGGGAGCTGTTTTTT
>NA|TRBJ2-2|TRBD1|TRBV6-8
CASSPGTATGELFF
TGTGCCAGCAGCCCCGGGACAGCCACCGGGGAGCTGTTTTTT
>NA|TRBJ2-7|NA|TRBV28
CASSLSAYEQYF
TGTGCCAGCAGTTTATCAGCCTACGAGCAGTACTTC
>NA|TRBJ2-5|TRBD2|TRBV6-8
CASSWTSGDEETQYF
TGTGCCAGCAGTTGGACTAGCGGGGATGAAGAGACCCAGTACTTC
>NA|TRBJ2-2|TRBD2|TRBV7-2
CASSSGLAPELFF
TGTGCCAGCAGCTCGGGACTAGCACCGGAGCTGTTTTTT
>NA|TRBJ1-1|NA|TRBV7-1
CASSSTRSGKAFF
TGTGCCAGCAGCTCTACGAGGTCTGGGAAAGCTTTCTTT
>NA|TRBJ2-5|NA|TRBV6-8
CASRPGATDQETQYF
TGTGCCAGCAGGCCAGGGGCAACGGACCAAGAGACCCAGTACTTC
>NA|TRBJ2-3|TRBD1|TRBV6-8
CASRANGQGITDTQYF
TGTGCCAGCAGGGCTAATGGACAGGGAATCACAGATACGCAGTATTTT
>NA|TRBJ2-3|NA|TRBV18
CASFLSSTDTQYF
TGTGCCAGCTTCCTTTCTAGCACAGATACGCAGTATTTT
>NA|TRBJ2-5|TRBD1|TRBV5-1
CASSLGTGIQETQYF
TGCGCCAGCAGCTTAGGGACAGGGATTCAAGAGACCCAGTACTTC
>NA|TRBJ1-5|NA|TRBV19
CASSMGGTTGQPQHF
TGTGCCAGTAGTATGGGGGGTACAACAGGACAGCCCCAGCATTTT
>few|TRBJ1-1|NA|TRBV19
CASSREGITEAFF
TGTGCCAGTAGCCGGGAAGGAATCACTGAAGCTTTCTTT
>few|TRBJ2-5|TRBD2|TRBV19
CASSISSGYQETQYF
TGTGCCAGTAGTATCTCTAGCGGGTACCAAGAGACCCAGTACTTC
>NA|TRBJ2-3|TRBD2|TRBV6-8
CASSDSGGAGTDTQYF
TGTGCCAGCAGTGACAGCGGGGGGGCCGGCACAGATACGCAGTATTTT
>large|TRBJ1-1|TRBD1|TRBV19
CASRTGGGGTEAFF
TGTGCCAGTAGAACAGGGGGCGGGGGCACTGAAGCTTTCTTT
>few|TRBJ1-4|NA|TRBV15
CATSTSGVNEKLFF
TGTGCCACCAGCACTTCCGGGGTTAATGAAAAACTGTTTTTT
>NA|TRBJ1-1|NA|TRBV18
CASSPLQGEAFF
TGTGCCAGCTCACCACTCCAGGGTGAAGCTTTCTTT
>NA|TRBJ2-7|NA|TRBV6-8
CASRERDTGLYEQYF
TGTGCCAGCAGAGAGCGGGACACTGGGCTCTACGAGCAGTACTTC
>NA|TRBJ2-1|NA|TRBV19
CASSIAPWNEQFF
TGTGCCAGTAGTATAGCCCCGTGGAATGAGCAGTTCTTC
>NA|TRBJ2-7|NA|TRBV18
CASSPTRDPRSGAF
TGTGCCAGCTCTCCGACCAGGGATCCGAGGTCTGGGGCTTTC
>NA|TRBJ1-1|NA|TRBV5-1
CASSLIRGGFTEAFF
TGCGCCAGCAGCTTGATAAGGGGCGGATTCACTGAAGCTTTCTTT
>NA|TRBJ1-2|TRBD1|TRBV4-1
CASSGGAGGSGGYTF
TGCGCCAGCAGCGGCGGGGCAGGGGGGAGCGGTGGCTACACCTTC
>NA|TRBJ1-1|NA|TRBV7-6
CASSSGGGGTEAFF
TGTGCCAGCAGCTCAGGTGGAGGGGGCACTGAAGCTTTCTTT
>NA|TRBJ1-2|TRBD1|TRBV28
CASSFTGTGYGYTF
TGTGCCAGCAGTTTCACCGGGACAGGGTATGGCTACACCTTC
>NA|TRBJ2-3|NA|TRBV12-2
CASRLVGTLDTQYF
TGTGCAAGTCGCTTAGTGGGTACTTTAGATACGCAGTATTTT
>NA|TRBJ2-6|NA|TRBV7-7
CASSQEGSSGANVLTF
TGTGCCAGCAGCCAAGAAGGGAGCTCTGGGGCCAACGTCCTGACTTTC
>once|TRBJ1-4|NA|TRBV11-3
CASSSGRLANEKLFF
TGTGCCAGCAGTTCCGGGCGGTTAGCTAATGAAAAACTGTTTTTT
>NA|TRBJ2-3|TRBD1|TRBV11-1
CASSQDLWRDRVADTQYF
TGTGCCAGCAGCCAAGATCTGTGGCGGGACAGGGTGGCAGATACGCAGTATTTT
>NA|TRBJ1-2|NA|TRBV30
CAWSVAGGLSYGYTF
TGTGCCTGGAGTGTAGCGGGGGGACTAAGCTATGGCTACACCTTC
>NA|TRBJ2-7|NA|TRBV19
CASTGSAAMYF
TGTGCCAGTACGGGTTCGGCTGCCATGTACTTC
>NA|TRBJ1-1|NA|TRBV11-3
CASSLRALDGRTEAFF
TGTGCCAGCAGCTTACGAGCCCTCGACGGAAGGACTGAAGCTTTCTTT
>NA|TRBJ2-7|NA|TRBV7-6
CASTRGGGSYEQYF
TGTGCCAGCACCCGTGGGGGCGGGAGCTACGAGCAGTACTTC
>NA|TRBJ2-1|NA|TRBV1
CASSQGTSSYNEQFF
TGCGCCAGCAGCCAAGGGACGAGCTCCTACAATGAGCAGTTCTTC
>NA|TRBJ1-4|NA|TRBV6-8
CASSEAATSGEKLFF
TGTGCCAGCAGTGAGGCGGCCACCTCTGGAGAAAAACTGTTTTTT